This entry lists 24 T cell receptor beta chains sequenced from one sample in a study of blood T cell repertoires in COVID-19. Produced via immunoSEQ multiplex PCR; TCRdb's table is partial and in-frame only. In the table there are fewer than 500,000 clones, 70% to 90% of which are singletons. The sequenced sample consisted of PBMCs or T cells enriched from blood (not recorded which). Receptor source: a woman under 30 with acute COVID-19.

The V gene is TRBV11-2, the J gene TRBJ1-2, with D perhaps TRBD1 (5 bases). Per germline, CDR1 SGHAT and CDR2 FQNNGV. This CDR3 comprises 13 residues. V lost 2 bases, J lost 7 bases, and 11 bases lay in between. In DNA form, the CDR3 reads TGTGCCAGCAGCTTAATTAGGGGAGGTGGCTACACCTTC. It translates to CASSLIRGGGYTF.

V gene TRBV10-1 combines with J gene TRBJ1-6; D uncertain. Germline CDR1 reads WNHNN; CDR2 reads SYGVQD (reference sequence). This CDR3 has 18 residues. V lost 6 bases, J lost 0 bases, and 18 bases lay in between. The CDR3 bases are TGCGCCAGCAGATCCCCGGTAGGGAGGAGCTCCTATAATTCACCCCTCCACTTT. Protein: CASRSPVGRSSYNSPLHF.

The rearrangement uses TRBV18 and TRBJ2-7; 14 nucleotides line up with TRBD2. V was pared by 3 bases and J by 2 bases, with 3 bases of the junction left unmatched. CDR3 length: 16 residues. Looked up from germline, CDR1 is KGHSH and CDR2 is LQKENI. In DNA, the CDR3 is TGTGCCAGCTCACCGGGACTAGCGGGGGCTGCCTACGAGCAGTACTTC. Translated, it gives CASSPGLAGAAYEQYF.

The CDR3 sequence: CASSIARTSDEQFF. CDR3 nucleotide sequence: TGTGCCAGTAGTATAGCCAGGACTAGCGATGAGCAGTTCTTC. This sequence joins TRBV19 and TRBJ2-1; 9 bases are shared with TRBD2. Germline CDR1 reads LNHDA; CDR2 reads SQIVND (reference sequence). The junction had 3 bases not matched to a gene; V was cut back by 1 base and J by 8 bases. This CDR3 comprises 14 residues.

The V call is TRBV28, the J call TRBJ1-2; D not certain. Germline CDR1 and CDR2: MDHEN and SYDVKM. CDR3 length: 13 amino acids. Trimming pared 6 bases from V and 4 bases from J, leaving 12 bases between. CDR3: CASSPTGAYGYTF. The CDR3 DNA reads TGTGCCAGCAGCCCCACGGGTGCCTATGGCTACACCTTC.

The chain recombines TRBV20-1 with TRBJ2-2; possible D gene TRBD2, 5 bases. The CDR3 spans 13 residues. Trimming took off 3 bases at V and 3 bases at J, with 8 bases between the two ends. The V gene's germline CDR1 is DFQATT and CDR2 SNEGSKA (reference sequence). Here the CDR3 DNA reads TGCAGTGCTAGTCTTAGCGACACCGGGGAGCTGTTTTTT. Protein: CSASLSDTGELFF.

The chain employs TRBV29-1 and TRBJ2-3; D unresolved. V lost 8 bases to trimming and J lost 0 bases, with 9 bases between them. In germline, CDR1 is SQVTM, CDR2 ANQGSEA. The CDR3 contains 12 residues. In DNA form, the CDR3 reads TGCAGCTTCGACATTAGCACAGATACGCAGTATTTT. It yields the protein CSFDISTDTQYF.

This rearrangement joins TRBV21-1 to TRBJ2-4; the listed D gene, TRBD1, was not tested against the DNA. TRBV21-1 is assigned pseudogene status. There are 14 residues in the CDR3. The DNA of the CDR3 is TGTGCCAGGTTGATGGACAGGGCTCAAAACATTCAGTACTTC. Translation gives CARLMDRAQNIQYF.

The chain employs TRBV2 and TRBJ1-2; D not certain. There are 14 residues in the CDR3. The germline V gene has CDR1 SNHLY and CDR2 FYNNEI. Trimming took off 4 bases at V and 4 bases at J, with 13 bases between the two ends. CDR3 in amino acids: CASSVEGSGYGYTF. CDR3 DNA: TGTGCCAGCAGTGTTGAAGGCTCGGGCTATGGCTACACCTTC.

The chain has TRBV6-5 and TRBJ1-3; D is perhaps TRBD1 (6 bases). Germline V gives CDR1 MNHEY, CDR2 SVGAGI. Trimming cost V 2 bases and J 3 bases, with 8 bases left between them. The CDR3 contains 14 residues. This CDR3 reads CASSYGGRGNTIYF. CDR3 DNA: TGTGCCAGCAGTTACGGGGGCCGTGGAAACACCATATATTTT.

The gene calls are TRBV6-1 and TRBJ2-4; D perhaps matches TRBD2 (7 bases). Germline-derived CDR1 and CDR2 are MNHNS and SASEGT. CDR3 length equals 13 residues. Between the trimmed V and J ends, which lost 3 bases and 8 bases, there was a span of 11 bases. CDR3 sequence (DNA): TGTGCCAGCAGTGAGGGGAGGGGGGACATTCAGTACTTC. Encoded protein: CASSEGRGDIQYF.

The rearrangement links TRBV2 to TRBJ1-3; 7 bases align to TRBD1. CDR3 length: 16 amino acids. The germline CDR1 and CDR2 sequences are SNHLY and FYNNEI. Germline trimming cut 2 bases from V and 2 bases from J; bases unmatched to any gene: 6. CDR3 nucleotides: TGTGCCAGCAGTGAAATGGGACAGTTTACTGGAAACACCATATATTTT. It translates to CASSEMGQFTGNTIYF.

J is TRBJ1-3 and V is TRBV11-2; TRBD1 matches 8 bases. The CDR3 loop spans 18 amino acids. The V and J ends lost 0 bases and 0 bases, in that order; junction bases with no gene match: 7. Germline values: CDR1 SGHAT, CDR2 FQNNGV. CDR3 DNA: TGTGCCAGCAGCTTAGATCCCGCCAGGGGGCTCTCTGGAAACACCATATATTTT. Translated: CASSLDPARGLSGNTIYF.

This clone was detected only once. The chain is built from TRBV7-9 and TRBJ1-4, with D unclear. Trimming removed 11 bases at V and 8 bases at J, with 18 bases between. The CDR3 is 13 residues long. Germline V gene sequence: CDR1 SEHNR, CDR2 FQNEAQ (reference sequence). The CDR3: CAGGAPEGEKLFF. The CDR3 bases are TGTGCCGGAGGAGCCCCTGAGGGCGAAAAACTGTTTTTT.

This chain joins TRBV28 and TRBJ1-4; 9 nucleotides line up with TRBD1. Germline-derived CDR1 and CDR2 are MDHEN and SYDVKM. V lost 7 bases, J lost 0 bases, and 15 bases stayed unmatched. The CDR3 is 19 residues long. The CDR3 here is CASKKYRDREVATNEKLFF. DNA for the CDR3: TGTGCCAGCAAAAAATACCGGGACAGGGAAGTGGCAACTAATGAAAAACTGTTTTTT.

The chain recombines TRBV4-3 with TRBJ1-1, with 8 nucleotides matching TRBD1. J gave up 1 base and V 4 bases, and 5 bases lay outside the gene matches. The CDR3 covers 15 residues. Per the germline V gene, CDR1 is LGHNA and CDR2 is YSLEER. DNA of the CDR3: TGCGCCAGCAGCCCAAACAGGGGGAAGAACACTGAAGCTTTCTTT. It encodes CASSPNRGKNTEAFF.

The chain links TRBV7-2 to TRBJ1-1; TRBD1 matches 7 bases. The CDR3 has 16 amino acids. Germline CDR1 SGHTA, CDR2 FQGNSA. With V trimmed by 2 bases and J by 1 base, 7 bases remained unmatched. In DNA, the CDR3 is TGTGCCAGCAGCTTATCGACCGGGACAGCGAACACTGAAGCTTTCTTT. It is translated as CASSLSTGTANTEAFF.

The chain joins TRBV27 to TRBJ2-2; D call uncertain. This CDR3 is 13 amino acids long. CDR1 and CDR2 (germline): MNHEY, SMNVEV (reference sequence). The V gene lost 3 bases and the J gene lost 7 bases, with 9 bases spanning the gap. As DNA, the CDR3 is TGTGCCAGCAGTTTTGCCCGAGGCGGGGAGCTGTTTTTT. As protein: CASSFARGGELFF.

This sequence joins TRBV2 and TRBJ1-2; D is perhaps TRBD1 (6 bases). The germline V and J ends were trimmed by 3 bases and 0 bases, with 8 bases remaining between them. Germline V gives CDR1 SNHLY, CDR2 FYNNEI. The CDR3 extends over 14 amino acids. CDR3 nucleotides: TGTGCCAGCAGTGACAGGGGACCTAACTATGGCTACACCTTC. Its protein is CASSDRGPNYGYTF.

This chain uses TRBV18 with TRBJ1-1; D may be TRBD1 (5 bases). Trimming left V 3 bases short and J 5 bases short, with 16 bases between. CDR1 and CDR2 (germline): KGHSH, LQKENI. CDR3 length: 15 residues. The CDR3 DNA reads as TGTGCCAGCTCACCCCAGCAGGCTAAGGGGACTGAAGCTTTCTTT. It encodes CASSPQQAKGTEAFF.

DNA for the CDR3: TGCGCCAGCAGCTTGGACCCGGGAGAGGGCACCATATATTTT. It specifies CASSLDPGEGTIYF. This chain uses TRBV5-1 with TRBJ1-3, with D uncertain. The germline V gene has CDR1 SGHRS and CDR2 YFSETQ. There are 14 residues in the CDR3. With 0 bases removed from V and 9 bases from J, the gap between germline ends came to 13 bases.

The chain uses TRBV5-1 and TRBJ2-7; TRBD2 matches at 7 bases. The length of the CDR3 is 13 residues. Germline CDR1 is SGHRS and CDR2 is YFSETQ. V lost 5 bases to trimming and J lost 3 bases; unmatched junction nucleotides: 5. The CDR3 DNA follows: TGCGCCAGCAGTCGGGGGGATAGCTACGAGCAGTACTTC. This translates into CASSRGDSYEQYF.

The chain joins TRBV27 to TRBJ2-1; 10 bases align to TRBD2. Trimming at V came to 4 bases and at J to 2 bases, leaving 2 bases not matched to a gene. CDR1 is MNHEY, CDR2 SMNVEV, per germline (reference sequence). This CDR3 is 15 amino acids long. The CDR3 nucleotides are TGTGCCAGCAGTTACGGACTAGCGGCCTACAATGAGCAGTTCTTC. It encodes CASSYGLAAYNEQFF.

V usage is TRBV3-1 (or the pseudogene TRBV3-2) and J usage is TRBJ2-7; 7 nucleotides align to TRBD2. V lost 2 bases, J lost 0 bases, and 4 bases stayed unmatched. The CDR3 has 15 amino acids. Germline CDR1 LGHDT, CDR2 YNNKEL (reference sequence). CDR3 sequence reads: CASSQKGLSSYEQYF. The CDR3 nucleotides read TGTGCCAGCAGCCAAAAGGGACTATCCTCCTACGAGCAGTACTTC.